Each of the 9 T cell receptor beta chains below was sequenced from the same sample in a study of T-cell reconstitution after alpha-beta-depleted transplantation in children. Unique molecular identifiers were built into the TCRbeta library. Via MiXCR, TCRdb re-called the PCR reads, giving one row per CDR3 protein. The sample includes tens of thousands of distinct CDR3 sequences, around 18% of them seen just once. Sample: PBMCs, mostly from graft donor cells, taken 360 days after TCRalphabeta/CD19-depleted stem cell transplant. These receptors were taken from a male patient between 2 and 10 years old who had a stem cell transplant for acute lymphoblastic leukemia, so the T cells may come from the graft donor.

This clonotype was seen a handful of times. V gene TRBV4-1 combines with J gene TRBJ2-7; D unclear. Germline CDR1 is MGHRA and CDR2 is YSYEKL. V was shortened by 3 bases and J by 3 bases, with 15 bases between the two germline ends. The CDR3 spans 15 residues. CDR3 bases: TGCGCCAGCAGCCAGTCCGCCAGCGTATTCTACGAGCAGTACTTC. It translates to CASSQSASVFYEQYF.

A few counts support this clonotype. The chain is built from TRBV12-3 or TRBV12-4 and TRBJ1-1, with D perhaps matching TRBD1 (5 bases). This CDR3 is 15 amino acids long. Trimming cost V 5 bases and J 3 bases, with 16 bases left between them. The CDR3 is CASSPSRRVDTEAFF. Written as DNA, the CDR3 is TGTGCCAGCAGTCCATCTCGCAGGGTGGACACTGAAGCTTTCTTT.

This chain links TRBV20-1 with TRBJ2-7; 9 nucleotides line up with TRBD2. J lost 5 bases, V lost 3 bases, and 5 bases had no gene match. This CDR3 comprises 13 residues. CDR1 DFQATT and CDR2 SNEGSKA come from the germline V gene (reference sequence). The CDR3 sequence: CSASALAGDEQYF. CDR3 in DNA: TGCAGTGCTAGTGCACTAGCGGGTGACGAGCAGTACTTC.

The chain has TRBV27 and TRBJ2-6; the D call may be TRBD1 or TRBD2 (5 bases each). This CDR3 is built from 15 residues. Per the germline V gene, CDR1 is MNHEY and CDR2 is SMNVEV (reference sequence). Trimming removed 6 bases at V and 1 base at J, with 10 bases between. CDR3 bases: TGTGCCAGCAGCCCGAGGGGATCTGGGGCCAACGTCCTGACTTTC. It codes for CASSPRGSGANVLTF.

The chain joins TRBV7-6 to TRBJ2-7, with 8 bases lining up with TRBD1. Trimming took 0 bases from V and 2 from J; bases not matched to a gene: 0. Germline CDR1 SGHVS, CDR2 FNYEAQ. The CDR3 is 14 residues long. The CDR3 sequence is CASSLADRAYEQYF. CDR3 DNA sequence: TGTGCCAGCAGCTTAGCGGACAGGGCCTACGAGCAGTACTTC.

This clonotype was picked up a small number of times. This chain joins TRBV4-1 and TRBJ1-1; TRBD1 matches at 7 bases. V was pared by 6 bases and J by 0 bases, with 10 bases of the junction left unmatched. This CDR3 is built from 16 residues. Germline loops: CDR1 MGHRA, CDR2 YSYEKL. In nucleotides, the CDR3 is TGCGCCAGCAGAACCACAGGGGCGGGGGTGAACACTGAAGCTTTCTTT. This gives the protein CASRTTGAGVNTEAFF.

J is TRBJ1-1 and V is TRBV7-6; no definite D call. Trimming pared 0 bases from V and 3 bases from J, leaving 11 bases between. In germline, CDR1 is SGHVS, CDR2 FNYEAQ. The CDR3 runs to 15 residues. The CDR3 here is CASSLAWGWDTEAFF. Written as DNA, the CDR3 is TGTGCCAGCAGCTTAGCATGGGGATGGGACACTGAAGCTTTCTTT.

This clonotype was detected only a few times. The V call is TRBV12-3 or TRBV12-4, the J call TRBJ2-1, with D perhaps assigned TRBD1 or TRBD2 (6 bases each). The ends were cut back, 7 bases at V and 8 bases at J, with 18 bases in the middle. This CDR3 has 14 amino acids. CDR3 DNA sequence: TGTGCCAGCACGGACTTAGGGGGGCGAGATGAGCAGTTCTTC. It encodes CASTDLGGRDEQFF.

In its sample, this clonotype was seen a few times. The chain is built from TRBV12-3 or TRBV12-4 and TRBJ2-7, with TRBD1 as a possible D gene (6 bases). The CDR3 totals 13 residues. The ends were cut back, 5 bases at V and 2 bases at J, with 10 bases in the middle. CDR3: CASSGRGTYEQYF. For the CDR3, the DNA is TGTGCCAGCAGTGGCAGGGGAACCTACGAGCAGTACTTC.